The 6 T cell receptor beta chains below all came from one sample that was sequenced in a study of T cells in Graves' hyperthyroidism and ophthalmopathy. It was RNA transcripts that yielded the amplified TCR beta CDR3 regions. The study used the HTBI primer set for a first-round RT-PCR of the TCR CDR3. TCRdb fed the multiplex PCR reads into MiXCR, producing one record per CDR3 protein. The sample lists more than 450,000 distinct CDR3 sequences; around 20% were seen once. Input material: blood. The receptor source for this set is a man aged 35 to 55 with Graves' ophthalmopathy.

V gene TRBV5-1 combines with J gene TRBJ2-3; 10 positions agree with TRBD1. The germline CDR1 and CDR2 sequences are SGHRS and YFSETQ. Germline trimming cut 7 bases from V and 3 bases from J; bases unmatched to any gene: 11. This CDR3 has 16 amino acids. The CDR3 nucleotides read TGCGCCAGCGGCTCGGGACCGGGACAGGGGACAGATACGCAGTATTTT. Amino acid sequence: CASGSGPGQGTDTQYF.

This clonotype was picked up a small number of times. The J gene is TRBJ2-5, the V gene TRBV2; 7 bases align to TRBD1. With V trimmed by 9 bases and J by 6 bases, 4 bases remained unmatched. Germline lookup yields CDR1 SNHLY and CDR2 FYNNEI. The length of the CDR3 is 11 residues. For the CDR3, the DNA is TGTGCCAGTGACAGGGTGAAGACCCAGTACTTC. This sequence encodes CASDRVKTQYF.

The chain couples TRBV12-3 or TRBV12-4 to TRBJ1-1; D is unresolved. This CDR3 contains 14 residues. The ends were cut back, 3 bases at V and 0 bases at J, with 8 bases in the middle. The CDR3 reads CASSLSEMNTEAFF. For the CDR3, the DNA is TGTGCCAGCAGTTTGTCGGAAATGAACACTGAAGCTTTCTTT.

This clonotype has at least ten counts. The gene calls are TRBV11-2 and TRBJ1-1; no firm D call. V was pared by 5 bases and J by 5 bases, with 18 bases between. Germline V gene lookup returns CDR1 SGHAT and CDR2 FQNNGV. This CDR3 contains 15 residues. CDR3 sequence (DNA): TGTGCCAGCAGCCCTGTTGCCGCGGGGATGACTGAAGCTTTCTTT. It encodes CASSPVAAGMTEAFF.

The J gene is TRBJ1-4, the V gene TRBV5-1; perhaps TRBD1 as D (6 bases). V lost 7 bases and J lost 1, with 11 bases in between. The CDR3 is 14 residues long. Germline CDR1 reads SGHRS; CDR2 reads YFSETQ. The CDR3 is CASPEDRTNEKLFF. DNA for the CDR3: TGCGCCAGCCCCGAGGACAGAACTAATGAAAAACTGTTTTTT.

This clonotype was seen at least ten times. CDR3 sequence: CAWNTAGGTEAFF. Here the CDR3 DNA reads TGTGCCTGGAATACGGCGGGGGGCACTGAAGCTTTCTTT. This sequence joins TRBV30 and TRBJ1-1; a possible D gene is TRBD1 (5 bases). Trimming took 4 bases from V and 4 from J, leaving 13 bases between them. CDR1 GTSNPN and CDR2 SVGIG come from the germline V gene (reference sequence). The CDR3 length is 13 residues.